This T cell receptor beta chain was sequenced for a study of blood T cell repertoires in COVID-19. CDR3 size: 17 residues. Trimming cost V 3 bases and J 0 bases; bases outside gene matches: 6. Germline loops: CDR1 SGHAT, CDR2 FQNNGV. The table came from immunoSEQ multiplex PCR; TCRdb's copy has only in-frame clones and leaves some out. The sample has a few hundred thousand clones, roughly 80% seen once. This chain uses TRBV11-2 with TRBJ2-2; the match to TRBD2 covers 8 bases. Sequenced material: peripheral blood. The origin of this receptor is a woman older than 75 with acute or convalescent COVID-19. The CDR3: CASSFRLSGANTGELFF. As DNA, the CDR3 is TGTGCCAGCAGCTTTCGCCTTAGCGGGGCGAACACCGGGGAGCTGTTTTTT. The variable domain in full, completed from reference TRBV11-2 and TRBJ2-2, reads EAGVAQSPRYKIIEKRQSVAFWCNPISGHATLYWYQQILGQGPKLLIQFQNNGVVDDSQLPKDRFSAERLKGVDSTLKIQPAKLEDSAVYLCASSFRLSGANTGELFFGEGSRLTVL.